This T cell receptor beta chain was sequenced during a study of identical twins. Carrying unique molecular identifiers, the cDNA also gained a universal primer site through template switching. TCRdb reprocessed the 5' RACE reads via MiXCR and lists one record per CDR3 protein. Of a few hundred thousand distinct CDR3 sequences in the sample, 18% were seen once. This clonotype was counted many times. Source material: naive T cells sorted from blood. This sequence originates from a man aged 50 to 59 in good health.

This CDR3 reads CASSLRESYEQYF. In DNA, the CDR3 is TGTGCCAGCAGTTTAAGAGAGAGCTACGAGCAGTACTTC. The V gene is TRBV27, the J gene TRBJ2-7; unclear D gene. V was cut by 2 bases and J by 3 bases, with 8 bases left in between. CDR3 length: 13 residues. Germline V gene sequence: CDR1 MNHEY, CDR2 SMNVEV (reference sequence).